This T cell receptor beta chain originates from a study of graft-versus-host responses after intestinal transplantation. Some clones are missing from TCRdb's copy, which holds only in-frame ones; the method was immunoSEQ multiplex PCR. The sample has fewer than 80,000 clones, roughly 90% seen once. The CDR3 is 15 amino acids. V lost 3 bases, J lost 4 bases, and 8 bases stayed unmatched. Per germline, CDR1 PRHDT and CDR2 FYEKMQ (reference sequence). There are a few counts of this clone. Its antigen is currently unknown. The sequence came from a human donor who was the organ donor for an intestinal transplant. The chain combines TRBV13 with TRBJ1-1; 7 bases match TRBD1. This specimen consisted of unstimulated CD8+ T cells sorted from spleen or lymph node cells, obtained before transplant. This CDR3 reads CASSLQGDGGTEAFF. The CDR3 nucleotides read TGTGCCAGCAGCTTGCAGGGGGACGGGGGCACTGAAGCTTTCTTT.